This TCR beta chain was retrieved from a study of ipilimumab plus nivolumab after autologous stem cell transplantation. At the level of the study: The DLBCL cohort had primary refractory and relapsed disease, with 18-month progression-free survival of approximately 87% and 28%.

The protocol was immunoSEQ multiplex PCR, while the TCRdb copy is restricted to in-frame clones and leaves out a portion. The data show over 80,000 clones, 83% seen once. V was trimmed by 3 bases and J by 1 base, leaving 7 bases between them. The CDR3 runs to 14 residues. Germline values: CDR1 KGHSH, CDR2 LQKENI. Checkpoint therapy with ipilimumab 1 mg/kg began 14 to 28 days after transplant. Patients received nivolumab 3 mg/kg at weeks 1, 4, 7, 10, then fortnightly to week 26. The sequence came from a male donor with diffuse large B-cell lymphoma. This chain links TRBV18 with TRBJ1-5; no definite D call. The sample here was PBMCs, taken in a trial of ipilimumab plus nivolumab as post-transplant consolidation. The CDR3 protein is CASSPLESNQPQHF. The CDR3 coding sequence is TGTGCCAGCTCACCCCTTGAGAGCAATCAGCCCCAGCATTTT.